This entry lists 8 T cell receptor beta chains sequenced from one sample in a study of blood T cell repertoires in COVID-19. The repertoire was sequenced with immunoSEQ multiplex PCR; TCRdb's copy has only in-frame clones and lacks some. The table shows 210,000 or so clones, with over 75% occurring only once. Input material: peripheral blood. These receptors all come from a woman aged 40 to 55 with acute or convalescent COVID-19.

This chain uses TRBV27 with TRBJ1-2; possibly TRBD1 for D (5 bases). The CDR3 extends over 13 amino acids. V lost 2 bases and J lost 6, with 10 bases in between. Germline assignment: CDR1 MNHEY and CDR2 SMNVEV (reference sequence). CDR3 nucleotide sequence: TGTGCCAGCAGTTTAAGGGGCAGTCATGGCTACACCTTC. Protein sequence: CASSLRGSHGYTF.

The chain couples TRBV27 to TRBJ1-4; 12 nucleotides agree with TRBD1. Per the germline V gene, CDR1 is MNHEY and CDR2 is SMNVEV (reference sequence). The CDR3 covers 18 residues. After removal of 3 bases from V and 8 bases from J, the junction contained 13 bases not matched to a gene. The DNA of the CDR3 is TGTGCCAGCAGTTTCCTTTCCGGGACAGGGGGCTATAGAGAAAAACTGTTTTTT. Translation: CASSFLSGTGGYREKLFF.

The CDR3: CASSPLQGEAFF. As DNA, the CDR3 is TGTGCCAGTAGTCCCCTACAGGGGGAAGCTTTCTTT. The chain links TRBV19 to TRBJ1-1; 7 bases fit TRBD1. The ends lost 5 bases at V and 8 bases at J; junction bases unmatched: 5. CDR3 size: 12 residues. The V gene's germline CDR1 is LNHDA and CDR2 SQIVND (reference sequence).

J is TRBJ2-1 and V is TRBV5-5, with TRBD1 identical over 7 bases. Trimming took 4 bases from V and 4 from J; bases not matched to a gene: 5. The CDR3 spans 14 residues. Germline CDR1 SGHKS, CDR2 YYEKEE (reference sequence). The CDR3 sequence is CASSPRDSYNEQFF. CDR3 coding DNA: TGTGCCAGCAGCCCCCGGGACAGTTACAATGAGCAGTTCTTC.

V is TRBV6-5 and J is TRBJ2-5, with a weak D call TRBD2 (6 bases). This CDR3 comprises 13 residues. Per the germline V gene, CDR1 is MNHEY and CDR2 is SVGAGI. V was cut by 3 bases and J by 5 bases, with 10 bases left in between. The DNA for the CDR3 is TGTGCCAGCAGTTATACTAGCCTGGAGACCCAGTACTTC. Protein: CASSYTSLETQYF.

This sequence joins TRBV2 and TRBJ1-1; D may be TRBD1 (6 bases). The CDR3 loop spans 14 amino acids. Germline V gene lookup returns CDR1 SNHLY and CDR2 FYNNEI. Trimming removed 2 bases from V and 3 bases from J, with 10 bases in between. CDR3 sequence: CASSEFGGHTEAFF. The CDR3 DNA reads TGTGCCAGCAGTGAATTTGGGGGCCACACTGAAGCTTTCTTT. Variable domain in full (rest from reference TRBV2 and TRBJ1-1): EPEVTQTPSHQVTQMGQEVILRCVPISNHLYFYWYRQILGQKVEFLVSFYNNEISEKSEIFDDQFSVERPDGSNFTLKIRSTKLEDSAMYFCASSEFGGHTEAFFGQGTRLTVV.

V usage is TRBV7-2 and J usage is TRBJ2-3; D not certain. This CDR3 region has 14 residues. In germline, CDR1 is SGHTA, CDR2 FQGNSA. Trimming stripped 5 bases from V and 2 bases from J, with 11 bases between. CDR3 protein: CASSPHRSTDTQYF. The CDR3 nucleotides read TGTGCCAGCAGCCCGCACCGGTCCACAGATACGCAGTATTTT. The full variable domain, its missing parts supplied by reference TRBV7-2 and TRBJ2-3, is GAGVSQSPSNKVTEKGKDVELRCDPISGHTALYWYRQSLGQGLEFLIYFQGNSAPDKSGLPSDRFSAERTGGSVSTLTIQRTQQEDSAVYLCASSPHRSTDTQYFGPGTRLTVL.

In the case of this clone: One end of the junction is discordant with germline, which a read error may explain. The chain joins TRBV6-4 to TRBJ2-3, with a tentative D call TRBD2 (7 bases). The CDR3 consists of 14 residues. CDR1 is MRHNA, CDR2 SNTAGT, per germline. CDR3 protein: CASSELGGADMQYF. The CDR3, as DNA: TGTGCCAGCAGTGAACTGGGGGGGGCGGATATGCAGTATTTT.